This T cell receptor (beta chain) was obtained from a study of cytomegalovirus exposure and HLA in healthy donors. PCR was performed using 60 Vbeta and 13 Jbeta primers. Here immunoSEQ multiplex PCR was the method, and the copy in TCRdb shows in-frame clones only, minus some. The sample gives approximately 170,000 clones, approximately 84% of which show up once; approximately 6.8% is in the top ten. Germline V gene sequence: CDR1 MDHEN, CDR2 SYDVKM. CDR3 length: 12 residues. V was pared by 8 bases and J by 10 bases, with 17 bases between. The sequenced material came from PBMCs. This chain connects TRBV28 to TRBJ1-1, with unresolved D. This sequence originates from a woman between 40 and 50 years old in good health and CMV-seropositive. The CDR3 DNA follows: TGTGCCAGCGGGCGCCACTCTTTTGGAGCTTTCTTT. Its translation is CASGRHSFGAFF.